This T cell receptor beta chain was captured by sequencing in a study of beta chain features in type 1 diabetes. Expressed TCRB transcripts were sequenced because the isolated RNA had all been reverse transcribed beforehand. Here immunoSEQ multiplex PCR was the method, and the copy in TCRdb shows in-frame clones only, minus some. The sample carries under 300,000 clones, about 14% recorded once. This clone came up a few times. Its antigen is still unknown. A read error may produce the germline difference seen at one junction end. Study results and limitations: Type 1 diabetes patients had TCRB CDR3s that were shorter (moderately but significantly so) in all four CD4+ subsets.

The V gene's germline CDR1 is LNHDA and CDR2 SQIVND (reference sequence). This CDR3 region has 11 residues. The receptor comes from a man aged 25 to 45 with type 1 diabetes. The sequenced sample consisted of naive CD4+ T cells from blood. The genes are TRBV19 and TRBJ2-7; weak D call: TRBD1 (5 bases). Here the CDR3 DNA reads TGTGCCAGTAGTAGTCCGGACACCAGTAACTTC. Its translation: CASSSPDTSNF.